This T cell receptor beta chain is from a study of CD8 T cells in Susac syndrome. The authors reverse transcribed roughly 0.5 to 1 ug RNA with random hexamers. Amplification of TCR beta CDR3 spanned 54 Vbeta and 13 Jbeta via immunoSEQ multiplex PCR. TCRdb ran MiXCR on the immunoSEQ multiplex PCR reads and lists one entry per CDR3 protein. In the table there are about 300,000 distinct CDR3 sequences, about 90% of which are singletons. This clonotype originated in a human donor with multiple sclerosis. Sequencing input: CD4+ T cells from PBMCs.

Here the CDR3 reads CASSEIGPPNTGELFF. The CDR3 DNA is TGTGCCAGCAGTGAGATAGGCCCGCCGAACACCGGGGAGCTGTTTTTT. V gene TRBV2 combines with J gene TRBJ2-2; D is uncertain. Trimming shortened V by 3 bases and J by 0 bases, and 11 bases separated the two germline ends. Per the germline V gene, CDR1 is SNHLY and CDR2 is FYNNEI. The CDR3 has 16 amino acids.